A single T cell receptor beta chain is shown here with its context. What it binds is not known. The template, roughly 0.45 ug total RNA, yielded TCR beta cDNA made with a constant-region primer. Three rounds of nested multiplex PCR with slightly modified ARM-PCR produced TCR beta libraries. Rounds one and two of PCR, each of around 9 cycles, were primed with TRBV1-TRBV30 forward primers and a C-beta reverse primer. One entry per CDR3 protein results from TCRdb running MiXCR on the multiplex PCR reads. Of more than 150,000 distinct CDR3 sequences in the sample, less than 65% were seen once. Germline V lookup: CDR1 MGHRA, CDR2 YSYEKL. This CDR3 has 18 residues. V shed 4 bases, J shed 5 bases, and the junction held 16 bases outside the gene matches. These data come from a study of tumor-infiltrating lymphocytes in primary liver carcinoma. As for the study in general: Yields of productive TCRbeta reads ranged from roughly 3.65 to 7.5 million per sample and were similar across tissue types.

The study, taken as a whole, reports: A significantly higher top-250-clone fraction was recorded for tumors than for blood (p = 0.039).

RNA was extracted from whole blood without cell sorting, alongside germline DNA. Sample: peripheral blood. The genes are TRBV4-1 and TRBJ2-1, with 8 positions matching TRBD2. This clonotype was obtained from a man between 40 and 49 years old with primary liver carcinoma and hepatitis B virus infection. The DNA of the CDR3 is TGCGCCAGCAGCCTCACGGGAGGGGAGGGCAGAGCTCACAATGAGCAGTTCTTC. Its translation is CASSLTGGEGRAHNEQFF.